This T cell receptor (beta chain) was captured by sequencing in a study of blood T cell repertoires in COVID-19. Study at large: The United States, Italy and Spain provided the acute and convalescent COVID-19 samples. T cells, B-cell-depleted T cells, or PBMCs supplied cDNA or gDNA.

This clone is a singleton in its sample. Original methodology: Reference gene primer amplification gave nucleated cell count estimates. The protocol was immunoSEQ multiplex PCR, while the TCRdb copy is restricted to in-frame clones and leaves out a portion. From that table come the V and J calls and clone size; the DNA was used to work out D and trimming. There are some 270,000 clones in the sample; 89% occur only once, and approximately 2.2% lies in the top ten. CDR1 is MNHEY and CDR2 is SMNVEV in the germline V gene (reference sequence). Trimming shortened V by 7 bases and J by 1 base, and 16 bases separated the two germline ends. The CDR3 is made up of 15 amino acids.

The chain joins TRBV27 to TRBJ1-1; D perhaps matches TRBD1 (5 bases). Sample: peripheral blood. The receptor was isolated from a man aged 45 to 65 with acute or convalescent COVID-19. The CDR3 loop is CASTAGSGANTEAFF. DNA of the CDR3: TGTGCCAGCACCGCGGGATCTGGGGCGAACACTGAAGCTTTCTTT.